This T cell receptor (beta chain) was retrieved from a study of cytotoxic CD8 clonotypes in ibrutinib-treated CLL. As for the study in general: Of the patients, 11 were relapsed/refractory, under 16 treatment-naive and 17 IGHV unmutated.

A 1 in 200,000 to 1 in 1 million T cell depth was the sequencing target. The method was immunoSEQ multiplex PCR; TCRdb's version includes in-frame clones alone and lacks a portion of them. The table shows approximately 340,000 clones, with 67% occurring only once. This CDR3 region has 14 residues. V dropped 2 bases and J dropped 5 bases, with 13 bases sitting between them. From cryopreserved PBMCs came about 2 micrograms of genomic DNA used for TCR beta libraries. The V call is TRBV23-1, the J call TRBJ2-7, with a tentative D call TRBD2 (6 bases). TRBV23-1 is designated an ORF whose function remains uncertain. Sample: PBMCs, taken after 36 months of ibrutinib treatment. This sequence originates from a human donor with chronic lymphocytic leukemia. CDR3: CASSQDTGVHEQYF. The CDR3 nucleotides read TGCGCCAGCAGTCAAGATACGGGGGTCCACGAGCAGTACTTC.